The 18 T cell receptor beta chains below were found in one sample sequenced in a study of blood T cells in healthy people across ages. For the second PCR, which ran for about 7 to 12 cycles, a sample-barcoded 5' primer and a J-beta primer mix were used. TCRdb re-called the 5' RACE reads with MiXCR, one entry per CDR3 protein. The sample lists 1.5 million to 2 million distinct CDR3 sequences, approximately 30% occurring once. The sample consisted of blood. All receptors come from a woman aged 30 to 39 in good health.

This clonotype was seen a handful of times. The gene calls are TRBV7-6 and TRBJ2-3, with D maybe TRBD1 (6 bases). Germline lookup yields CDR1 SGHVS and CDR2 FNYEAQ. With 1 base removed from V and 6 bases from J, the gap between germline ends came to 11 bases. The CDR3 sequence is 14 residues long. The chain's CDR3 is CASSLGTAQDTQYF. The CDR3 coding sequence is TGTGCCAGCAGCTTAGGGACAGCTCAGGATACGCAGTATTTT. Full variable domain (missing parts from reference TRBV7-6 and TRBJ2-3): GAGVSQSPRYKVTKRGQDVALRCDPISGHVSLYWYRQALGQGPEFLTYFNYEAQQDKSGLPNDRFSAERPEGSISTLTIQRTEQRDSAMYRCASSLGTAQDTQYFGPGTRLTVL.

This clonotype was counted between two and nine times. The CDR3 reads CASSPGHTNYEQYF. For the CDR3, the DNA is TGTGCCAGTAGTCCAGGCCACACCAACTACGAGCAGTACTTC. The rearrangement links TRBV19 to TRBJ2-7, with no clear D. The V end was cut by 5 bases, the J end by 3 bases, with 14 bases between. Per germline, CDR1 LNHDA and CDR2 SQIVND (reference sequence). The CDR3 extends over 14 amino acids.

On this clonotype itself: A much larger clone is a single base away; this may be a read error. V is TRBV7-6 and J is TRBJ2-7, with D unresolved. The DNA end favors TRBJ2-5, so the J call may be wrong. Germline CDR1 is SGHVS and CDR2 is FNYEAQ. The CDR3 is made up of 14 amino acids. CDR3 nucleotide sequence: TGTGCCAGCAGCTTAACCCTCGGGTCGGAGACCCAGTACTTC. Protein product: CASSLTLGSETQYF.

This chain uses TRBV20-1 with TRBJ2-1; weak D call: TRBD1 (5 bases). The CDR3 runs 13 residues. V was trimmed by 2 bases and J by 6 bases, leaving 11 bases between them. Germline V lookup: CDR1 DFQATT, CDR2 SNEGSKA (reference sequence). The CDR3 spells CSARRGRVNEQFF. The CDR3 DNA reads as TGCAGTGCTAGAAGGGGCAGGGTCAATGAGCAGTTCTTC.

At least ten counts were recorded for this clonotype. J is TRBJ1-2 and V is TRBV10-2, with D possibly being TRBD1 (6 bases). Trimming removed 10 bases from V and 6 bases from J, with 18 bases in between. The CDR3 has 13 amino acids. Germline CDR1 is WSHSY and CDR2 is SAAADI. CDR3 nucleotides: TGCGCCACTACGAATGGACAGATTAATGGCTACACCTTC. It translates to CATTNGQINGYTF.

This clonotype was detected only a few times. The chain carries TRBV29-1 and TRBJ2-1; D unresolved. CDR1 is SQVTM, CDR2 ANQGSEA, per germline. This CDR3 region has 14 residues. Trimming pared 1 base from V and 7 bases from J, leaving 14 bases between. CDR3 sequence reads: CSVEGLPDRNEQFF. CDR3 nucleotides: TGCAGCGTTGAAGGACTTCCGGATAGGAATGAGCAGTTCTTC.

Details on this clonotype: A much larger clone lies a single base off, so this may be a read error. The chain uses TRBV28 and TRBJ2-4, with a weak D call TRBD2 (5 bases). The CDR3 totals 14 residues. The germline CDR1 and CDR2 sequences are MDHEN and SYDVKM. This CDR3 reads CASSQTSNWAIQCF. In DNA form, the CDR3 reads TGTGCCAGCAGTCAAACTAGTAACTGGGCCATTCAGTGCTTC. The whole variable domain, filled in from reference TRBV28 and TRBJ2-4, reads DVKVTQSSRYLVKRTGEKVFLECVQDMDHENMFWYRQDPGLGLRLIYFSYDVKMKEKGDIPEGYSVSREKKERFSLILESASTNQTSMYLCASSQTSNWAIQCFGAGTRLSVL.

This clonotype showed up just a few times. The rearrangement links TRBV18 to TRBJ2-3; D might be TRBD1 (6 bases). There are 14 residues in the CDR3. Germline-derived CDR1 and CDR2 are KGHSH and LQKENI. Trimming pared 10 bases from V and 1 base from J, leaving 15 bases between. This chain's CDR3 is CATSEGVGTDTQYF. DNA of the CDR3: TGTGCCACCTCCGAGGGGGTCGGCACAGATACGCAGTATTTT.

The rearrangement joins TRBV20-1 to TRBJ2-3; D gene ambiguous. With 1 base removed from V and 2 bases from J, the gap between germline ends came to 13 bases. Germline V gene data show CDR1 as DFQATT and CDR2 as SNEGSKA (reference sequence). The CDR3 is 15 amino acids. In DNA, the CDR3 is TGCAGTGCTAGAGGCCTCGGGTCCTTCACAGATACGCAGTATTTT. Protein product: CSARGLGSFTDTQYF.

This clonotype showed up just a few times. The CDR3, as DNA: TGTGCCAGCAAAGTTATACACACAGATACGCAGTATTTT. It specifies CASKVIHTDTQYF. The chain employs TRBV2 and TRBJ2-3, with D unresolved. Trimming removed 7 bases from V and 2 bases from J, with 10 bases in between. The V gene's germline CDR1 is SNHLY and CDR2 FYNNEI. This CDR3 has 13 amino acids.

The chain links TRBV5-1 to TRBJ1-2; D remains unclear. The CDR3 loop spans 13 amino acids. Germline CDR1 and CDR2: SGHRS and YFSETQ. With 4 bases removed from V and 8 bases from J, the gap between germline ends came to 15 bases. CDR3 loop: CASSPDGLSGYTF. DNA of the CDR3: TGCGCCAGCAGCCCAGATGGACTTTCCGGCTACACCTTC.

Many counts were recorded for this clonotype. V usage is TRBV12-3 or TRBV12-4 and J usage is TRBJ2-7; 9 positions agree with TRBD1. CDR3 length equals 15 residues. V lost 5 bases, J lost 1 base, and 6 bases stayed unmatched. CDR3 in DNA: TGTGCCAGCAGTCCCGCCGGGACAGGGTCCTACGAGCAGTACTTC. This translates into CASSPAGTGSYEQYF.

This clonotype was observed a few times. The chain couples TRBV7-8 to TRBJ1-2; D gene unclear. V was clipped by 1 base and J by 6 bases, with 12 bases between them. Germline V gene data show CDR1 as SGHVS and CDR2 as FQNEAQ. The CDR3 length is 14 residues. The CDR3 DNA reads TGTGCCAGCAGCTTAGGTGGACGGATAGATGGCTACACCTTC. Translating it yields CASSLGGRIDGYTF.

This clonotype was found many times. The J gene is TRBJ2-7, the V gene TRBV6-5; D is unclear. V was pared by 0 bases and J by 6 bases, with 6 bases between. The CDR3 runs 12 residues. Germline V CDR1 and CDR2: MNHEY, SVGAGI. CDR3 sequence reads: CASSYSKSEQYF. Written as DNA, the CDR3 is TGTGCCAGCAGTTACTCGAAGAGCGAGCAGTACTTC.

In its sample, this clonotype was seen a few times. The J gene is TRBJ1-2, the V gene TRBV6-1; D call uncertain. CDR1 and CDR2 from the germline V gene are MNHNS and SASEGT. Trimming left V 4 bases short and J 5 bases short, with 20 bases between. This CDR3 spans 16 amino acids. The CDR3 loop reads CASSASGRVPFYGYTF. CDR3 nucleotide sequence: TGTGCCAGCAGTGCCTCGGGCCGGGTCCCCTTTTATGGCTACACCTTC.

Concerning this clonotype itself: A much larger clone differs by one base, so this may be a read error. The chain joins TRBV10-3 to TRBJ2-5; D is perhaps TRBD2 (6 bases). The V end was cut by 11 bases, the J end by 5 bases, with 21 bases between. This CDR3 is built from 14 residues. CDR1 and CDR2 from the germline V gene are ENHRY and SYGVKD. CDR3 coding DNA: TGTGCCGCCAGGAGGGCTAGCGAGATGGAGACCCAGTACTTC. Translation: CAARRASEMETQYF.

This chain uses TRBV20-1 with TRBJ1-1, with 8 bases fitting TRBD1. This CDR3 has 15 amino acids. CDR1 is DFQATT and CDR2 is SNEGSKA in the germline V gene (reference sequence). The V segment lost 3 bases and the J segment 4 bases; nucleotides outside the gene matches: 10. This CDR3 is CSARQRQGSGTEAFF. The CDR3 bases are TGCAGTGCTAGGCAAAGACAGGGGTCAGGCACTGAAGCTTTCTTT.

This clonotype was picked up a small number of times. CDR3 region: CSANKIGGAGETQYF. CDR3 DNA sequence: TGCAGTGCCAATAAAATAGGGGGGGCGGGGGAGACCCAGTACTTC. This chain connects TRBV20-1 to TRBJ2-5; weak D call: TRBD2 (7 bases). The CDR3 loop spans 15 amino acids. Germline V gene lookup returns CDR1 DFQATT and CDR2 SNEGSKA (reference sequence). The V end was cut by 6 bases, the J end by 5 bases, with 22 bases between.